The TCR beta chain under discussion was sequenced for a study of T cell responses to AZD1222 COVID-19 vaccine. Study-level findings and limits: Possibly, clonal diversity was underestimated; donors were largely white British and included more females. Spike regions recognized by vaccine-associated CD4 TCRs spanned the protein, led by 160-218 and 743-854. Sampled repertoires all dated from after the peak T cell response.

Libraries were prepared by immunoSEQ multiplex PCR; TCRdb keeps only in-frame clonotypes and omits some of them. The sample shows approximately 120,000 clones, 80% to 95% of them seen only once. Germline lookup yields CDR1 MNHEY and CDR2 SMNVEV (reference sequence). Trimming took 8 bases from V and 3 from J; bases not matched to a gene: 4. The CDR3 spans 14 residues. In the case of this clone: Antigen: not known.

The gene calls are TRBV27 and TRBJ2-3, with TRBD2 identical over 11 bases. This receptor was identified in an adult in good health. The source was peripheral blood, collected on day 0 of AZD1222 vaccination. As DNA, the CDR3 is TGTGCCAGCCAAACTAGCGGGAGAACAGATACGCAGTATTTT. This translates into CASQTSGRTDTQYF.